This T cell receptor beta chain came from a study of cytomegalovirus exposure and HLA in healthy donors. This CDR3 has 14 amino acids. V gave up 3 bases and J gave up 2 bases, with 14 bases separating them. CDR1 is GTSNPN and CDR2 is SVGIG in the germline V gene (reference sequence). Use of 60 Vbeta and 13 Jbeta primers characterized the PCR. Clones were sequenced by immunoSEQ multiplex PCR, and TCRdb holds only the in-frame ones, with some missing. The data hold roughly 100,000 clones, with 60% to 85% observed a single time. Donors showed nominal health when sampled, although they likely had unrecorded immune exposures.

The rearrangement uses TRBV30 and TRBJ2-7; tentatively, D is TRBD1 (5 bases). The clonotype comes from a man aged 40-49 years in good health and CMV-seronegative. The sequencing sample was made of PBMCs. In nucleotides, the CDR3 is TGTGCCTGGAGCCCGAAAGGGGAACCCTACGAGCAGTACTTC. Its protein is CAWSPKGEPYEQYF.